This record concerns one T cell receptor beta chain sequence. This CDR3 is 14 amino acids long. The record originates from a study of T cells expressing NK-cell markers. Overall study: Seven of the eight sequenced donors were HCMV-seropositive; one was seronegative.

No DNA is given; TCRdb re-called the 5' RACE reads and lists each CDR3 protein once. The repertoire table contains 500,000 or so distinct CDR3 sequences. The clonotype originates from a man aged 18 to 35 in good health. The V gene is TRBV12-3 or TRBV12-4, the J gene TRBJ2-3. What was sequenced was blood T cells: a sorted CD56 or NKG2C T cell subset, CD4+ or CD8+ T cells, or bulk PBMC T cells (not recorded which). The CDR3 loop is CASSLGGDGDTQYF.